This T cell receptor beta chain originates from a study of shared clonotypes between healthy human individuals. Study results and caveats: For naive CD4 cells, roughly 5% of clonotypes were shared across a few donors.

The authors distributed each subset's genomic DNA evenly over several immunoSEQ plates. Assay: immunoSEQ multiplex PCR; the TCRdb copy retains only in-frame clones and omits some. This table has nearly 1 million clones, around 80% appearing once. Worth noting for this clone: Antigen unknown.

The CDR3 loop spans 15 amino acids. Germline V gene sequence: CDR1 SNHLY, CDR2 FYNNEI. V dropped 8 bases and J dropped 3 bases, with 17 bases sitting between them. The chain carries TRBV2 and TRBJ2-1; D not resolved. Sequencing was performed on memory CD4+ T cells sorted from blood. Subset reported: CD45RA-negative fraction. This TCR came from a young man in good health. The chain's CDR3 is CASEAGRIFYNEQFF. Here the CDR3 DNA reads TGTGCCAGCGAAGCAGGCCGAATCTTCTACAATGAGCAGTTCTTC.